The clone carrying this TCR beta chain was counted ten times or more. What it binds is unknown. Losses at the gene ends were 6 bases for V and 2 bases for J; bases not matched to a gene: 8. This CDR3 is built from 15 residues. This sample is drawn from a study of T cells in Graves' hyperthyroidism and ophthalmopathy. Findings of the study overall: Clonotypes that were expanded in thyroid above 0.001 mostly appeared in blood too.

The TCR beta CDR3 regions underwent amplification using RNA transcripts as the source. The primer set for the first-round RT-PCR of the TCR CDR3 was HTBI. TCRdb itself ran the multiplex PCR reads through MiXCR, one entry per CDR3 protein. The sample shows about 640,000 distinct CDR3 sequences, under 25% of them seen only once. The sequence came from a young man with Graves' ophthalmopathy. Sequencing was performed on blood. The chain is built from TRBV12-3 or TRBV12-4 and TRBJ2-7; 9 bases map to TRBD1. CDR3 amino acids: CASSPDRGQAYEQYF. The CDR3 region has the DNA TGTGCCAGCAGCCCGGACAGGGGCCAGGCCTACGAGCAGTACTTC.